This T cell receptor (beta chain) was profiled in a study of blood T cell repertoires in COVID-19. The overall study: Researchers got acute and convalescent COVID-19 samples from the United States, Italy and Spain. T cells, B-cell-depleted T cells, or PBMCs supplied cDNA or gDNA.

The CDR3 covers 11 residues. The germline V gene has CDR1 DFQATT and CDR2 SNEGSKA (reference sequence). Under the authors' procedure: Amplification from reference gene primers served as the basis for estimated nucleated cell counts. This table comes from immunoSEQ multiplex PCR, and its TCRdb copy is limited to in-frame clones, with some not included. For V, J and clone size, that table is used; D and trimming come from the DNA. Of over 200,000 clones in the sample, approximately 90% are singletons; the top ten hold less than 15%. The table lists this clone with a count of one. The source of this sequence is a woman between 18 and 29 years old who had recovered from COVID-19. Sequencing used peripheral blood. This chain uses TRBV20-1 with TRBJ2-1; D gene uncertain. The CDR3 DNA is TGCAGCCCCGTTTCGGTCGATGAGCAGTTCTTC. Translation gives CSPVSVDEQFF.